This TCR beta chain was recovered during a study of graft-versus-host responses after intestinal transplantation. Intraepithelial lymphocytes and lamina propria lymphocytes were released through processing of graft tissue. Clones were read by immunoSEQ multiplex PCR, and TCRdb kept only the in-frame ones, dropping some. Among fewer than 20,000 clones listed, roughly 80% were seen once. Per the germline V gene, CDR1 is MDHEN and CDR2 is SYDVKM. The CDR3 is 18 residues long. V dropped 0 bases and J dropped 5; count of bases not matched to a gene: 9. The sample consisted of ileum tissue, taken about 15 weeks after intestinal transplant. The sequence came from a human patient who received an intestinal transplant, so some T cells may come from the graft donor. V usage is TRBV28 and J usage is TRBJ2-1, with 11 bases fitting TRBD2. The CDR3 DNA reads as TGTGCCAGCAGTTTATGCGGGGTAGCGGGAGGGGTAAACAATGAGCAGTTCTTC. Encoded protein: CASSLCGVAGGVNNEQFF.